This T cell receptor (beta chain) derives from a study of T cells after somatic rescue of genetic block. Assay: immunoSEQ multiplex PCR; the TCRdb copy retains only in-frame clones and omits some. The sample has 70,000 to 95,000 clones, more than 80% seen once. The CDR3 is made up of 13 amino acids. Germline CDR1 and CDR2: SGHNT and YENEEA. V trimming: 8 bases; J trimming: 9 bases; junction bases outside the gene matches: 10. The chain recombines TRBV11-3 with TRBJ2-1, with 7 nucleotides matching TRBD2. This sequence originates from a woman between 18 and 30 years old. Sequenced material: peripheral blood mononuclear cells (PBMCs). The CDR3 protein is CASLALATGEQFF. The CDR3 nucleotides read TGTGCCAGCCTGGCACTAGCGACCGGTGAGCAGTTCTTC. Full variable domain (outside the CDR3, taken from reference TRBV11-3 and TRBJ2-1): EAGVVQSPRYKIIEKKQPVAFWCNPISGHNTLYWYLQNLGQGPELLIRYENEEAVDDSQLPKDRFSAERLKGVDSTLKIQPAELGDSAVYLCASLALATGEQFFGPGTRLTVL.